A single sample gave rise to the 31 T cell receptor beta chains below, sequenced in a study of CD8 T cells in ankylosing spondylitis. One entry per CDR3 protein results from TCRdb running MiXCR on the 5' RACE reads. Of over 100,000 distinct CDR3 sequences in the sample, more than 6.5% are singletons; the top ten hold 12%. The source material was blood, either unsorted or a sorted T cell fraction (not recorded which). These TCRs come from a male donor with ankylosing spondylitis or in good health (not recorded which).

This clonotype has at least ten counts. The rearrangement uses TRBV6-5 and TRBJ1-2; D remains ambiguous. The ends were cut back, 5 bases at V and 7 bases at J, with 11 bases in the middle. Germline V gene data show CDR1 as MNHEY and CDR2 as SVGAGI. The CDR3 totals 12 residues. CDR3 loop: CASSPPAGGYTF. The CDR3 nucleotides are TGTGCCAGCAGTCCCCCGGCGGGTGGCTACACCTTC.

This clonotype was counted many times. The CDR3 loop reads CASSYRGGLTDTQYF. The CDR3, as DNA: TGTGCCAGCAGCTATAGGGGGGGGCTCACAGATACGCAGTATTTT. This chain links TRBV7-8 with TRBJ2-3; TRBD2 might be the D (7 bases). There are 15 residues in the CDR3. V gave up 4 bases and J gave up 2 bases, with 13 bases separating them. Germline V CDR1 and CDR2: SGHVS, FQNEAQ. The full variable domain, its missing parts supplied by reference TRBV7-8 and TRBJ2-3, is GAGVSQSPRYKVAKRGQDVALRCDPISGHVSLFWYQQALGQGPEFLTYFQNEAQLDKSGLPSDRFFAERPEGSVSTLKIQRTQQEDSAVYLCASSYRGGLTDTQYFGPGTRLTVL.

The table lists this clonotype with many counts. The rearrangement uses TRBV11-2 and TRBJ2-3; 9 bases line up with TRBD2. This CDR3 has 19 amino acids. J lost 4 bases, V lost 5 bases, and 19 bases had no gene match. Germline CDR1 and CDR2: SGHAT and FQNNGV. Written as DNA, the CDR3 is TGTGCCAGCAGCGAGCTTAGTGTGTTGGCGGGAGGGTTCGCAGATACGCAGTATTTT. Residues: CASSELSVLAGGFADTQYF.

This clonotype showed up many times. This rearrangement joins TRBV10-3 to TRBJ2-7, with unresolved D. V lost 0 bases and J 0 bases, leaving 9 bases between the germline ends. Germline loops: CDR1 ENHRY, CDR2 SYGVKD. This CDR3 comprises 15 residues. The CDR3 DNA follows: TGTGCCATCAGTGAGTCAGACAAGAGCTCCTACGAGCAGTACTTC. It translates to CAISESDKSSYEQYF.

Ten or more counts support this clonotype. The rearrangement uses TRBV15 and TRBJ2-2, with D perhaps being TRBD1 or TRBD2 (5 bases each). Trimming removed 1 base from V and 2 bases from J, with 8 bases in between. Germline lookup yields CDR1 LNHNV and CDR2 YYDKDF (reference sequence). This CDR3 is built from 15 residues. In nucleotides, the CDR3 is TGTGCCACCAGCAGAGGTGGGACCAACACCGGGGAGCTGTTTTTT. It encodes CATSRGGTNTGELFF.

This clonotype was counted at least ten times. The chain has TRBV6-2 or TRBV6-3 and TRBJ2-1; perhaps TRBD1 as D (6 bases). The CDR3 is 13 amino acids. CDR1 MNHEY and CDR2 SVGEGT come from the germline V gene. Trimming shortened V by 5 bases and J by 8 bases, and 13 bases separated the two germline ends. CDR3 DNA: TGTGCCAGCAGTAGGGACATCACCTATGAGCAGTTCTTC. Encoded protein: CASSRDITYEQFF.

This clonotype was counted ten times or more. J is TRBJ1-1 and V is TRBV7-9; D may be TRBD1 (5 bases). CDR3 length: 14 residues. With 5 bases removed from V and 1 base from J, the gap between germline ends came to 11 bases. Germline loops: CDR1 SEHNR, CDR2 FQNEAQ (reference sequence). CDR3 sequence: CASSAGRENTEAFF. The CDR3 nucleotides are TGTGCCAGCAGCGCGGGACGGGAGAACACTGAAGCTTTCTTT. The full variable domain, with the rest looked up from reference TRBV7-9 and TRBJ1-1, is DTGVSQNPRHKITKRGQNVTFRCDPISEHNRLYWYRQTLGQGPEFLTYFQNEAQLEKSRLLSDRFSAERPKGSFSTLEIQRTEQGDSAMYLCASSAGRENTEAFFGQGTRLTVV.

This clonotype was seen repeatedly, ten times or more. The rearrangement links TRBV15 to TRBJ2-7, with 11 bases matching TRBD2. In germline, CDR1 is LNHNV, CDR2 YYDKDF (reference sequence). This CDR3 has 20 amino acids. V lost 0 bases and J lost 3; bases outside the gene matches: 16. In nucleotides, the CDR3 is TGTGCCACCAGCAGAGATGTAAAGACTAGCGGGACTCCAGTTCACTACGAGCAGTACTTC. It specifies CATSRDVKTSGTPVHYEQYF. Full variable domain (missing parts from reference TRBV15 and TRBJ2-7): DAMVIQNPRYQVTQFGKPVTLSCSQTLNHNVMYWYQQKSSQAPKLLFHYYDKDFNNEADTPDNFQSRRPNTSFCFLDIRSPGLGDTAMYLCATSRDVKTSGTPVHYEQYFGPGTRLTVT.

This clonotype came up many times. The V and J genes are TRBV15 and TRBJ2-1; D gene ambiguous. The CDR3 spans 12 residues. Trimming removed 1 base from V and 9 bases from J, with 7 bases in between. Germline V gives CDR1 LNHNV, CDR2 YYDKDF (reference sequence). CDR3 DNA sequence: TGTGCCACCAGCAGAGGTAAAATTGAGCAGTTCTTC. This sequence encodes CATSRGKIEQFF. The variable domain in full, completed from reference TRBV15 and TRBJ2-1, reads DAMVIQNPRYQVTQFGKPVTLSCSQTLNHNVMYWYQQKSSQAPKLLFHYYDKDFNNEADTPDNFQSRRPNTSFCFLDIRSPGLGDTAMYLCATSRGKIEQFFGPGTRLTVL.

This clonotype was counted ten times or more. CDR3 region: CASSSGTRDEQFF. Written as DNA, the CDR3 is TGTGCCAGCAGCTCAGGAACGAGGGATGAGCAGTTCTTC. The chain recombines TRBV7-3 with TRBJ2-1; D is possibly TRBD2 (5 bases). The CDR3 runs 13 residues. The germline V gene has CDR1 SGHTA and CDR2 FQGTGA. The V and J ends lost 4 bases and 8 bases respectively, with 12 bases between them.

This clonotype has at least ten counts. The rearrangement links TRBV28 to TRBJ2-7; TRBD2 aligns across 7 bases. Germline CDR1 is MDHEN and CDR2 is SYDVKM. V dropped 2 bases and J dropped 4; count of bases not matched to a gene: 11. This CDR3 is built from 16 residues. CDR3 residues: CASSLGRGFLFYEQYF. For the CDR3, the DNA is TGTGCCAGCAGTTTAGGGAGGGGCTTCCTCTTTTACGAGCAGTACTTC.

This clonotype has ten or more counts. The chain has TRBV7-8 and TRBJ2-7; a possible D gene is TRBD2 (5 bases). Germline assignment: CDR1 SGHVS and CDR2 FQNEAQ. CDR3 length: 15 amino acids. V shed 0 bases and J shed 4 bases, with 13 bases lying between them. Here the CDR3 reads CASSLASWGVYEQYF. CDR3 coding DNA: TGTGCCAGCAGCTTAGCGAGTTGGGGAGTGTACGAGCAGTACTTC. The full variable domain, in which reference TRBV7-8 and TRBJ2-7 provide the parts outside the CDR3, is GAGVSQSPRYKVAKRGQDVALRCDPISGHVSLFWYQQALGQGPEFLTYFQNEAQLDKSGLPSDRFFAERPEGSVSTLKIQRTQQEDSAVYLCASSLASWGVYEQYFGPGTRLTVT.

This clonotype was picked up many times. V is TRBV12-3 or TRBV12-4 and J is TRBJ2-1, with a tentative D call TRBD1 (5 bases). The CDR3 is 14 amino acids. Trimming took off 1 base at V and 6 bases at J, with 10 bases between the two ends. CDR3 loop: CASSLGQGLNEQFF. The CDR3 nucleotides are TGTGCCAGCAGTTTAGGTCAGGGCCTCAATGAGCAGTTCTTC.

This clonotype showed up many times. The chain joins TRBV2 to TRBJ2-1, with 9 bases identical to TRBD2. V lost 4 bases and J lost 0; bases outside the gene matches: 4. CDR3 size: 16 residues. Germline V gene lookup returns CDR1 SNHLY and CDR2 FYNNEI. This chain's CDR3 is CASSGDSGSSYNEQFF. DNA of the CDR3: TGTGCCAGCAGTGGGGATAGCGGGAGCTCCTACAATGAGCAGTTCTTC.

This clonotype came up many times. This sequence joins TRBV5-1 and TRBJ1-1; D is possibly TRBD1 (5 bases). Germline V gives CDR1 SGHRS, CDR2 YFSETQ. V was shortened by 6 bases and J by 0 bases, with 15 bases between the two germline ends. The CDR3 consists of 15 residues. This CDR3 is CASTPTDKMNTEAFF. The CDR3 DNA follows: TGCGCCAGCACCCCGACGGACAAGATGAACACTGAAGCTTTCTTT.

This clonotype turned up a few times. The rearrangement links TRBV5-1 to TRBJ1-5; no clear D gene. Looked up from germline, CDR1 is SGHRS and CDR2 is YFSETQ. V shed 1 base and J shed 0 bases, with 8 bases lying between them. This CDR3 is built from 15 residues. The CDR3 region is CASSLSTGSNQPQHF. Written as DNA, the CDR3 is TGCGCCAGCAGCTTGTCGACGGGTAGCAATCAGCCCCAGCATTTT.

Worth noting for this clonotype: Since a much larger clone is just one base distant, this may be a read error. The J gene is TRBJ2-5, the V gene TRBV7-2, with TRBD2 as a possible D gene (6 bases). Germline CDR1 and CDR2: SGHTA and FQGNSA. CDR3 size: 15 residues. CDR3 in amino acids: CAGSPPLAVQETQYF. The CDR3 coding sequence is TGTGCCGGCAGTCCGCCCTTAGCGGTCCAAGAGACCCAGTACTTC.

At least ten counts were recorded for this clonotype. The rearrangement joins TRBV12-3 or TRBV12-4 to TRBJ1-5; D is unclear. Trimming removed 6 bases at V and 6 bases at J, with 15 bases between. The CDR3 is 14 amino acids. The CDR3 is CASSPRESGQPQHF. The CDR3 nucleotides are TGTGCCAGCAGCCCCCGGGAGAGCGGTCAGCCCCAGCATTTT.

The chain joins TRBV6-2 or TRBV6-3 to TRBJ2-3, with 15 bases fitting TRBD2. Germline trimming cut 2 bases from V and 2 bases from J; bases unmatched to any gene: 2. The CDR3 is 17 residues long. Germline V gene lookup returns CDR1 MNHEY and CDR2 SVGEGT. CDR3 nucleotides: TGTGCCAGCAGTTACGGGACTAGCGGGAGGTTCACAGATACGCAGTATTTT. Residues: CASSYGTSGRFTDTQYF.

This clonotype was counted many times. The gene calls are TRBV29-1 and TRBJ2-1; 14 nucleotides match TRBD2. Germline V gene lookup returns CDR1 SQVTM and CDR2 ANQGSEA. V gave up 1 base and J gave up 14 bases; unmatched junction bases: 4. The CDR3 runs 13 residues. The CDR3 DNA is TGCAGCGTTGAAGGACTAGCGGGAGGGTCCGAGTTCTTC. It translates to CSVEGLAGGSEFF.

This clonotype occurred many times. This chain links TRBV7-8 with TRBJ1-5; TRBD1 might be the D (6 bases). V was clipped by 2 bases and J by 2 bases, with 25 bases between them. CDR3 length: 20 residues. Germline assignment: CDR1 SGHVS and CDR2 FQNEAQ. The CDR3 DNA sequence: TGTGCCAGCAGCTTATCACAGGGCGGCATGAGGGAGAGTGGCAATCAGCCCCAGCATTTT. Protein sequence: CASSLSQGGMRESGNQPQHF.

This clonotype was seen a handful of times. This chain links TRBV6-4 with TRBJ2-5, with TRBD2 identical over 11 bases. The J segment lost 7 bases and the V segment lost 4 bases, leaving 2 bases of the junction unmatched. The CDR3 contains 13 residues. Germline assignment: CDR1 MRHNA and CDR2 SNTAGT. The CDR3 protein is CASSVTSGMTQYF. The CDR3 bases are TGTGCCAGCAGTGTGACTAGCGGGATGACCCAGTACTTC.

The CDR3 spells CASSVTDAGELFF. In DNA form, the CDR3 reads TGTGCCAGCAGTGTCACGGACGCCGGGGAGCTGTTTTTT. V gene TRBV6-4 combines with J gene TRBJ2-2; D remains unclear. V gave up 4 bases and J gave up 6 bases, with 9 bases separating them. The CDR3 consists of 13 residues. The germline CDR1 and CDR2 sequences are MRHNA and SNTAGT.

This clonotype was recorded many times. V and J are TRBV20-1 and TRBJ2-1; 10 nucleotides agree with TRBD2. CDR1 DFQATT and CDR2 SNEGSKA come from the germline V gene (reference sequence). Germline trimming cut 6 bases from V and 7 bases from J; bases unmatched to any gene: 12. CDR3 size: 15 residues. CDR3 in DNA: TGCAGTGCCCCGAGCCTAGCGGGAGACCTAAATGAGCAGTTCTTC. Translation gives CSAPSLAGDLNEQFF.

There are many counts of this clonotype. The chain carries TRBV7-2 and TRBJ1-6; the D is unclear. V lost 5 bases and J 10 bases, leaving 21 bases between the germline ends. From germline, CDR1 is SGHTA and CDR2 FQGNSA. The CDR3 is 16 amino acids. Here the CDR3 reads CASSQLRGRVGSPLHF. In DNA form, the CDR3 reads TGTGCCAGCAGCCAACTACGGGGTAGGGTCGGATCACCCCTCCACTTT.

This clonotype was seen once. This may stem from a read error, because a much larger clone lies one nucleotide away. The chain couples TRBV5-1 to TRBJ1-1, with D perhaps matching TRBD1 (5 bases). CDR3 size: 14 residues. The germline CDR1 and CDR2 sequences are SGHRS and YFSETQ. In DNA, the CDR3 is TGCGCCAGCAGCCATGAGTTGGGGGTCGCTGAAACTTTCTTT. This encodes CASSHELGVAETFF.

This clonotype was picked up many times. The chain recombines TRBV9 with TRBJ2-1, with TRBD2 identical over 10 bases. The germline V gene has CDR1 SGDLS and CDR2 YYNGEE. The CDR3 covers 15 residues. V lost 2 bases, J lost 7 bases, and 6 bases stayed unmatched. The CDR3 nucleotides read TGTGCCAGCAGCGTCACTAGCGGGGTCCGTAATGAGCAGTTCTTC. This gives the protein CASSVTSGVRNEQFF.

This clonotype showed up many times. V and J are TRBV9 and TRBJ2-7; D is uncertain. The CDR3 totals 15 residues. CDR1 and CDR2 (germline): SGDLS, YYNGEE. V dropped 4 bases and J dropped 5 bases, with 19 bases sitting between them. CDR3 in amino acids: CASSHSPGVLDEQYF. The CDR3 coding sequence is TGTGCCAGCAGCCACTCCCCAGGCGTTCTGGACGAGCAGTACTTC.

This clonotype was seen ten or more times. The genes are TRBV20-1 and TRBJ2-5; D may match TRBD1 or TRBD2 (6 bases each). Germline V gene lookup returns CDR1 DFQATT and CDR2 SNEGSKA (reference sequence). Trimming took 8 bases from V and 2 from J, leaving 12 bases between them. This CDR3 comprises 12 residues. The CDR3 spells CSYLGGQETQYF. CDR3 sequence (DNA): TGCAGTTACCTAGGGGGGCAAGAGACCCAGTACTTC.

The sample holds many counts of this clonotype. CDR3 residues: CASSPGVTNEKLFF. The CDR3 DNA reads as TGTGCCAGCAGCCCAGGGGTAACTAATGAAAAACTGTTTTTT. J is TRBJ1-4 and V is TRBV6-2 or TRBV6-3, with D possibly TRBD1 on 6 matching bases. Trimming took 6 bases from V and 1 from J, leaving 9 bases between them. Germline CDR1 and CDR2: MNHEY and SVGEGT. CDR3 length: 14 amino acids.

This clonotype appeared many times. The chain carries TRBV28 and TRBJ2-5; TRBD1 might be the D (6 bases). Germline lookup yields CDR1 MDHEN and CDR2 SYDVKM. The CDR3 is 14 amino acids. The V end was cut by 2 bases, the J end by 2 bases, with 9 bases between. The CDR3 bases are TGTGCCAGCAGTTTACTAGGACAGCAAGAGACCCAGTACTTC. Its translation: CASSLLGQQETQYF.